These 27 T cell receptor beta chains were sequenced from one sample in a study of blood T cell repertoires in COVID-19. Clones were sequenced by immunoSEQ multiplex PCR, and TCRdb holds only the in-frame ones, with some missing. The data show under 300,000 clones, with 80% to 90% seen just once and about 4% held by the top ten. The sample consisted of peripheral blood. The receptors come from a man aged 50-60 years with acute or convalescent COVID-19.

The chain carries TRBV7-8 and TRBJ2-7; no clear D gene. The ends were cut back, 5 bases at V and 1 base at J, with 9 bases in the middle. CDR3 length: 13 amino acids. Germline CDR1 and CDR2: SGHVS and FQNEAQ. The CDR3 region has the DNA TGTGCCAGCAGCATGACAAGTTCCTACGAGCAGTACTTC. Translation gives CASSMTSSYEQYF. The full variable domain, in which reference TRBV7-8 and TRBJ2-7 provide the parts outside the CDR3, is GAGVSQSPRYKVAKRGQDVALRCDPISGHVSLFWYQQALGQGPEFLTYFQNEAQLDKSGLPSDRFFAERPEGSVSTLKIQRTQQEDSAVYLCASSMTSSYEQYFGPGTRLTVT.

The genes are TRBV12-3 or TRBV12-4 and TRBJ1-1; D gene unclear. CDR3 length: 13 amino acids. The ends were cut back, 7 bases at V and 5 bases at J, with 14 bases in the middle. The CDR3: CASNAWSGTEAFF. CDR3 sequence (DNA): TGTGCCAGCAATGCCTGGAGTGGTACTGAAGCTTTCTTT.

This clone was detected only once. V is TRBV6-5 and J is TRBJ2-7, with 8 bases that match TRBD1. CDR3 length: 14 amino acids. CDR1 MNHEY and CDR2 SVGAGI come from the germline V gene. The V and J ends lost 7 bases and 5 bases, in that order; junction bases with no gene match: 10. CDR3: CASKGVDRVHEQYF. As DNA, the CDR3 is TGTGCCAGCAAAGGAGTGGACAGGGTACACGAGCAGTACTTC.

The chain carries TRBV7-8 and TRBJ2-3; 12 bases are shared with TRBD2. Per germline, CDR1 SGHVS and CDR2 FQNEAQ. This CDR3 is 17 amino acids long. V shed 4 bases, J shed 4 bases, and the junction held 9 bases outside the gene matches. This chain's CDR3 is CASSSSLTSGSADTQYF. As DNA, the CDR3 is TGTGCCAGCAGCTCCTCTCTGACTAGCGGGAGCGCAGATACGCAGTATTTT.

In this sample, this clone turned up once. The genes are TRBV11-2 and TRBJ1-1; unclear D gene. There are 13 residues in the CDR3. V shed 4 bases and J shed 1 base, with 7 bases lying between them. Germline V gene data show CDR1 as SGHAT and CDR2 as FQNNGV. CDR3 region: CASSSVENTEAFF. For the CDR3, the DNA is TGTGCCAGCAGCTCGGTAGAGAACACTGAAGCTTTCTTT.

As to this clone: The junction departs from the called germline gene at one end, perhaps through a read error. The rearrangement links TRBV11-2 to TRBJ2-1; 14 bases map to TRBD2. In germline, CDR1 is SGHAT, CDR2 FQNNGV. The CDR3 has 18 amino acids. The CDR3 here is CASSLAGRGLAGVGEQFF. The CDR3 DNA is TGTGCCAGCAGTTTAGCCGGGCGGGGACTAGCGGGAGTAGGGGAGCAGTTCTTC.

The J gene is TRBJ2-6, the V gene TRBV6-5; TRBD1 might be the D (6 bases). The CDR3 covers 14 residues. Between the trimmed V and J ends, which lost 7 bases and 3 bases, there was a span of 10 bases. The germline V gene has CDR1 MNHEY and CDR2 SVGAGI. CDR3: CASMSGVGANVLTF. The CDR3 DNA reads as TGTGCCAGCATGTCAGGGGTTGGGGCCAACGTCCTGACTTTC.

The V gene is TRBV9, the J gene TRBJ2-5; 10 nucleotides agree with TRBD1. Looked up from germline, CDR1 is SGDLS and CDR2 is YYNGEE. Losses at the gene ends were 3 bases for V and 2 bases for J; bases not matched to a gene: 4. CDR3 length: 15 residues. CDR3 bases: TGTGCCAGCAGCGAACAGGGACAGGGGCAAGAGACCCAGTACTTC. It yields the protein CASSEQGQGQETQYF.

The sample holds a few counts of this clone. The chain has TRBV7-3 and TRBJ1-2, with 12 bases aligning to TRBD1. Germline assignment: CDR1 SGHTA and CDR2 FQGTGA. The CDR3 runs 14 residues. J lost 7 bases, V lost 5 bases, and 5 bases had no gene match. Here the CDR3 DNA reads TGTGCCAGCAGCCCCGGGACAGGGGGCTTTGGCTACACCTTC. This gives the protein CASSPGTGGFGYTF.

The rearrangement links TRBV6-4 to TRBJ1-6, with a tentative D call TRBD1 (5 bases). The CDR3 totals 15 residues. The germline CDR1 and CDR2 sequences are MRHNA and SNTAGT. The ends were cut back, 7 bases at V and 10 bases at J, with 20 bases in the middle. The CDR3 region has the DNA TGTGCCAGCATCTCCTTTAAGGGGAGGGTCTCACCCCTCCACTTT. Protein sequence: CASISFKGRVSPLHF.

This clone occurred once. The chain has TRBV30 and TRBJ2-2; 7 bases are a match to TRBD1. The CDR3 is 13 residues long. Looked up from germline, CDR1 is GTSNPN and CDR2 is SVGIG (reference sequence). Trimming at V came to 8 bases and at J to 6 bases, leaving 9 bases not matched to a gene. CDR3 sequence reads: CARIGQVPGELFF. The DNA of the CDR3 is TGTGCCCGGATCGGACAGGTCCCCGGGGAGCTGTTTTTT. Using reference TRBV30 and TRBJ2-2 for the parts outside the CDR3, the full variable domain is SQTIHQWPATLVQPVGSPLSLECTVEGTSNPNLYWYRQAAGRGLQLLFYSVGIGQISSEVPQNLSASRPQDRQFILSSKKLLLSDSGFYLCARIGQVPGELFFGEGSRLTVL.

This clone was seen only once. The chain joins TRBV11-3 to TRBJ2-2; TRBD1 agrees at 9 bases. V trimming: 9 bases; J trimming: 3 bases; junction bases outside the gene matches: 5. The CDR3 spans 14 residues. Germline V CDR1 and CDR2: SGHNT, YENEEA. The CDR3 region has the DNA TGTGCCAGTAACAGGGGGCACGACACCGGGGAGCTGTTTTTT. Translation gives CASNRGHDTGELFF.

Only a few counts were recorded for this clone. The chain has TRBV19 and TRBJ2-2; 10 bases line up with TRBD2. CDR1 is LNHDA, CDR2 SQIVND, per germline (reference sequence). The CDR3 consists of 16 residues. With 4 bases clipped from V and 2 bases from J, the junction kept 4 bases outside the gene matches. In DNA, the CDR3 is TGTGCCAGTAGTACCCGGACTAGCGGAAACACCGGGGAGCTGTTTTTT. Translating gives CASSTRTSGNTGELFF.

The genes are TRBV2 and TRBJ1-5, with 10 bases identical to TRBD1. Germline V gene sequence: CDR1 SNHLY, CDR2 FYNNEI. Germline trimming cut 5 bases from V and 3 bases from J; bases unmatched to any gene: 7. The CDR3 contains 16 residues. In DNA form, the CDR3 reads TGTGCCAGCAGTTGGGGGGACAGGGGCCTCAATCAGCCCCAGCATTTT. It yields the protein CASSWGDRGLNQPQHF.

V is TRBV5-1 and J is TRBJ1-5, with D possibly matching TRBD1 (6 bases). V gave up 3 bases and J gave up 4 bases, with 11 bases separating them. Germline V gene data show CDR1 as SGHRS and CDR2 as YFSETQ. The CDR3 has 14 residues. CDR3 residues: CASSSGTPNQPQHF. The CDR3 DNA reads TGCGCCAGCAGCTCCGGGACACCGAATCAGCCCCAGCATTTT.

CDR3 coding DNA: TGTGCCAGCAGCTTAGGATACAGGGGGGGAAATGAGCAGTTCTTC. Translating it yields CASSLGYRGGNEQFF. J is TRBJ2-1 and V is TRBV7-3, with D perhaps TRBD1 (8 bases). The CDR3 has 15 residues. From germline, CDR1 is SGHTA and CDR2 FQGTGA. V was trimmed by 2 bases and J by 7 bases, leaving 15 bases between them.

There are a few counts of this clone. The chain uses TRBV5-4 and TRBJ1-5; D uncertain. V shed 1 base and J shed 1 base, with 6 bases lying between them. Per the germline V gene, CDR1 is SGHNT and CDR2 is YYREEE (reference sequence). The CDR3 contains 14 residues. The CDR3 is CASSLFRSNQPQHF. The CDR3 DNA reads as TGTGCCAGCAGCTTGTTTCGGAGCAATCAGCCCCAGCATTTT.

The chain couples TRBV6-1 to TRBJ2-7, with 8 bases lining up with TRBD1. Looked up from germline, CDR1 is MNHNS and CDR2 is SASEGT. The V gene end was trimmed by 3 bases and the J gene end by 2 bases; junction bases not matched to a gene: 9. This CDR3 spans 16 amino acids. The CDR3: CASSERVQGATYEQYF. The CDR3 DNA is TGTGCCAGCAGTGAGAGGGTTCAGGGGGCTACCTACGAGCAGTACTTC.

Details on this clone: One junction end disagrees with the germline gene, perhaps due to a read error. The rearrangement uses TRBV27 and TRBJ1-6; possibly TRBD1 for D (6 bases). Germline CDR1 MNHEY, CDR2 SMNVEV (reference sequence). The CDR3 extends over 14 amino acids. The CDR3 region has the DNA TGTGCCAGCAGTGAACAGGGAAATAAATCACCCCTCCACTTT. Translation gives CASSEQGNKSPLHF.

The chain couples TRBV24-1 to TRBJ1-1; D is possibly TRBD1 (6 bases). CDR3 length: 13 residues. CDR1 is KGHDR, CDR2 SFDVKD, per germline. V lost 3 bases, J lost 7 bases, and 11 bases lay in between. The CDR3 sequence is CATSDGPQGEAFF. The CDR3 DNA sequence: TGTGCCACCAGTGATGGTCCACAGGGTGAAGCTTTCTTT.

The chain has TRBV18 and TRBJ1-1, with 8 positions matching TRBD1. Per the germline V gene, CDR1 is KGHSH and CDR2 is LQKENI. V lost 3 bases to trimming and J lost 4 bases; unmatched junction nucleotides: 10. There are 16 residues in the CDR3. Written as DNA, the CDR3 is TGTGCCAGCTCACCGCAGCCAGGGGGCGGAGGCACTGAAGCTTTCTTT. It specifies CASSPQPGGGGTEAFF.

V is TRBV10-3 and J is TRBJ2-7; no definite D call. Germline V gene data show CDR1 as ENHRY and CDR2 as SYGVKD. V was trimmed by 5 bases and J by 3 bases, leaving 11 bases between them. This CDR3 contains 13 residues. CDR3 loop: CAISFATGYEQYF. CDR3 DNA: TGTGCCATCAGTTTTGCGACTGGCTACGAGCAGTACTTC.

V usage is TRBV5-4 and J usage is TRBJ2-5, with 13 bases lining up with TRBD2. CDR1 is SGHNT and CDR2 is YYREEE in the germline V gene (reference sequence). CDR3 length: 15 amino acids. The junction had 5 bases not matched to a gene; V was cut back by 4 bases and J by 5 bases. The chain's CDR3 is CASSPRTSGGETQYF. In DNA form, the CDR3 reads TGTGCCAGCAGCCCTAGGACTAGCGGGGGTGAGACCCAGTACTTC.

The genes are TRBV30 and TRBJ1-6; D gene uncertain. Trimming stripped 3 bases from V and 5 bases from J, with 8 bases between. There are 13 residues in the CDR3. Germline CDR1 is GTSNPN and CDR2 is SVGIG (reference sequence). CDR3 DNA sequence: TGTGCCTGGAGCCTAGCCCATAATTCACCCCTCCACTTT. As protein: CAWSLAHNSPLHF.

The chain combines TRBV6-5 with TRBJ1-5, with 9 bases fitting TRBD1. Trimming cost V 4 bases and J 4 bases; bases outside gene matches: 5. This CDR3 is 15 amino acids long. Germline-derived CDR1 and CDR2 are MNHEY and SVGAGI. The CDR3 is CASSSGTGLNQPQHF. Here the CDR3 DNA reads TGTGCCAGCAGTTCGGGGACAGGGTTAAATCAGCCCCAGCATTTT.

The chain employs TRBV16 and TRBJ1-2; unclear D gene. Trimming cost V 4 bases and J 4 bases, with 10 bases left between them. Germline V lookup: CDR1 KGHSY, CDR2 FQNENV. The CDR3 spans 13 residues. The CDR3 reads CASSRDISYGYTF. The CDR3 nucleotides are TGTGCCAGCAGCCGCGACATTTCCTATGGCTACACCTTC.

The chain links TRBV28 to TRBJ1-4; TRBD1 might be the D (6 bases). Germline V gene sequence: CDR1 MDHEN, CDR2 SYDVKM. Trimming took off 5 bases at V and 2 bases at J, with 15 bases between the two ends. This CDR3 is 16 amino acids long. Here the CDR3 DNA reads TGTGCCAGCAGTCCACAGGGTAGAACGACTAATGAAAAACTGTTTTTT. This translates into CASSPQGRTTNEKLFF.